This TCR beta chain was identified in a study of blood T cell repertoires in COVID-19. Study details: T cells, B-cell-depleted T cells, or PBMCs provided the cDNA or gDNA that served as material.

Clones were sequenced by immunoSEQ multiplex PCR, and TCRdb holds only the in-frame ones, with some missing. Among some 130,000 clones listed, 84% were seen once. V shed 6 bases and J 7 bases; nucleotides not matched to a gene: 9. The CDR3 totals 13 residues. Sample: peripheral blood. The gene calls are TRBV12-3 or TRBV12-4 and TRBJ2-7; 7 nucleotides agree with TRBD2. This sequence was found in a human donor in a cohort sampled during active COVID-19. The CDR3 protein is CASRSMGTKEQYF. The CDR3 DNA reads TGTGCCAGCAGGTCAATGGGGACTAAAGAGCAGTACTTC.